A single sample is the source of the 29 T cell receptor beta chains below, sequenced in a study of T cell responses to AZD1222 COVID-19 vaccine. TCRdb's copy holds only in-frame clones and misses some; the assay was immunoSEQ multiplex PCR. The sample includes some 120,000 clones, more than 70% of them seen just once. Sequences were derived from peripheral blood, sampled on day 0 of AZD1222 vaccination. Source of these receptors: an adult in good health.

V and J are TRBV10-3 and TRBJ1-1; tentatively, D is TRBD1 (6 bases). Trimming cost V 3 bases and J 3 bases, with 11 bases left between them. The germline gives CDR1 ENHRY, CDR2 SYGVKD. The CDR3 covers 14 residues. In DNA, the CDR3 is TGTGCCATCAGTGATCCGGGGGCTGACACTGAAGCTTTCTTT. Protein product: CAISDPGADTEAFF.

The rearrangement joins TRBV27 to TRBJ2-7; D gene unclear. Trimming took off 7 bases at V and 0 bases at J, with 10 bases between the two ends. The germline V gene encodes CDR1 MNHEY and CDR2 SMNVEV (reference sequence). The CDR3 sequence is 13 residues long. Here the CDR3 DNA reads TGTGCCAGCACCTCGTCGGACTCCTACGAGCAGTACTTC. This sequence encodes CASTSSDSYEQYF.

The chain links TRBV28 to TRBJ2-7; 11 bases fit TRBD2. Germline CDR1 and CDR2: MDHEN and SYDVKM. V lost 6 bases, J lost 13 bases, and 11 bases stayed unmatched. The CDR3 has 13 residues. The CDR3, as DNA: TGTGCCAGCAGGCCGGGACTAGCGGCCCGATGCTACTTC. It yields the protein CASRPGLAARCYF.

This clone has only one observation. The chain recombines TRBV30 with TRBJ1-3; D is uncertain. Germline V lookup: CDR1 GTSNPN, CDR2 SVGIG (reference sequence). V lost 0 bases, J lost 6 bases, and 9 bases lay in between. The CDR3 extends over 13 amino acids. The CDR3 protein is CAWSVQQPNTIYF. The DNA of the CDR3 is TGTGCCTGGAGTGTACAACAACCAAACACCATATATTTT.

The V and J genes are TRBV30 and TRBJ1-2, with no clear D. The CDR3 extends over 13 amino acids. CDR1 and CDR2 (germline): GTSNPN, SVGIG (reference sequence). Trimming removed 0 bases at V and 5 bases at J, with 10 bases between. Here the CDR3 DNA reads TGTGCCTGGAGTGTACGACAAGAATATGGCTACACCTTC. Translated, it gives CAWSVRQEYGYTF.

The chain is built from TRBV28 and TRBJ1-5, with D uncertain. The CDR3 loop spans 12 amino acids. V was shortened by 2 bases and J by 5 bases, with 4 bases between the two germline ends. Germline CDR1 reads MDHEN; CDR2 reads SYDVKM. In DNA, the CDR3 is TGTGCCAGCAGTTTAGGACATCAGCCCCAGCATTTT. As protein: CASSLGHQPQHF.

This rearrangement joins TRBV5-1 to TRBJ2-1; 7 bases map to TRBD2. Germline-derived CDR1 and CDR2 are SGHRS and YFSETQ. The ends lost 3 bases at V and 2 bases at J; junction bases unmatched: 11. The CDR3 is made up of 17 amino acids. The CDR3 protein is CASSSYLSSGTYNEQFF. The CDR3 DNA is TGCGCCAGCAGCTCCTATTTGTCTAGCGGCACCTACAATGAGCAGTTCTTC.

The rearrangement uses TRBV5-4 and TRBJ2-3, with 7 positions matching TRBD1. There are 16 residues in the CDR3. Germline CDR1 reads SGHNT; CDR2 reads YYREEE (reference sequence). J was trimmed by 3 bases and V by 4 bases; bases with no gene match: 11. The DNA for the CDR3 is TGTGCCAGCAGCCACGGGACAGAAATCGGGACAGATACGCAGTATTTT. The encoded protein is CASSHGTEIGTDTQYF.

The CDR3 nucleotides read TGTGCCAGCAGTTACAGTCTTGCAGGAAATGAGGCCAAAAACATTCAGTACTTC. Its protein is CASSYSLAGNEAKNIQYF. The chain is built from TRBV6-2 or TRBV6-3 and TRBJ2-4; D unresolved. Germline CDR1 reads MNHEY; CDR2 reads SVGEGT. This CDR3 is 18 amino acids long. Trimming removed 2 bases at V and 1 base at J, with 18 bases between.

The chain links TRBV14 to TRBJ1-2; 7 nucleotides match TRBD1. The CDR3 has 15 amino acids. Trimming cost V 3 bases and J 0 bases; bases outside gene matches: 4. Germline V lookup: CDR1 SGHDN, CDR2 FVKESK. The CDR3 nucleotides are TGTGCCAGCAGCCACCTGGGACAGCCTAACTATGGCTACACCTTC. Its protein product is CASSHLGQPNYGYTF.

This clone has more than one count but fewer than ten. J is TRBJ2-1 and V is TRBV3-1 (or the pseudogene TRBV3-2), with 10 bases aligning to TRBD1. V shed 1 base and J 6 bases; nucleotides not matched to a gene: 9. Germline CDR1 reads LGHDT; CDR2 reads YNNKEL (reference sequence). The CDR3 spans 17 residues. This CDR3 is CASSQVWGQGQGNEQFF. For the CDR3, the DNA is TGTGCCAGCAGCCAAGTTTGGGGACAGGGGCAGGGCAATGAGCAGTTCTTC.

Regarding this clone: An end of the junction differs from the germline gene, which may be a read error. The chain couples TRBV7-7 to TRBJ2-7; D unresolved. Looked up from germline, CDR1 is SSHAT and CDR2 is FNYEAQ (reference sequence). This CDR3 spans 13 amino acids. CDR3 protein: CASSLVTRYEQYF. DNA for the CDR3: TGTGCTAGCAGCTTAGTGACCAGATACGAGCAGTACTTC.

V and J are TRBV6-1 and TRBJ1-2; no firm D call. Germline CDR1 is MNHNS and CDR2 is SASEGT. V gave up 2 bases and J gave up 3 bases, with 10 bases separating them. The CDR3 totals 14 residues. The CDR3 spells CASSERNRYYGYTF. DNA for the CDR3: TGTGCCAGCAGTGAAAGGAACAGATACTATGGCTACACCTTC.

The V gene is TRBV18, the J gene TRBJ2-3; the D gene is possibly TRBD2 (5 bases). Germline loops: CDR1 KGHSH, CDR2 LQKENI. Trimming left V 6 bases short and J 6 bases short, with 13 bases between. The CDR3 is 13 amino acids. The CDR3 bases are TGTGCCAGCTCCCCCAATCAGCGGGATACGCAGTATTTT. It translates to CASSPNQRDTQYF.

The J gene is TRBJ2-1, the V gene TRBV2; 10 nucleotides align to TRBD2. Germline CDR1 reads SNHLY; CDR2 reads FYNNEI. This CDR3 region has 16 residues. With V trimmed by 3 bases and J by 9 bases, 11 bases remained unmatched. CDR3 sequence reads: CASSDPASGGGGEQFF. CDR3 in DNA: TGTGCCAGCAGTGATCCCGCTAGCGGGGGCGGGGGTGAGCAGTTCTTC.

The chain uses TRBV6-6 and TRBJ2-1; 8 nucleotides match TRBD2. Germline V CDR1 and CDR2: MNHNY, SVGAGI (reference sequence). This CDR3 is built from 16 residues. The V segment lost 5 bases and the J segment 3 bases; nucleotides outside the gene matches: 9. CDR3 in amino acids: CASSKRPSGSYNEQFF. DNA of the CDR3: TGTGCCAGCAGTAAACGGCCGAGCGGGAGCTACAATGAGCAGTTCTTC.

The chain couples TRBV18 to TRBJ1-5; no definite D call. V was trimmed by 4 bases and J by 1 base, leaving 20 bases between them. CDR1 is KGHSH and CDR2 is LQKENI in the germline V gene. The CDR3 runs to 18 residues. CDR3 in amino acids: CASSLTNVAAISNQPQHF. DNA for the CDR3: TGTGCCAGCTCACTCACTAACGTGGCCGCTATAAGCAATCAGCCCCAGCATTTT.

The chain is built from TRBV18 and TRBJ2-3, with D perhaps matching TRBD1 (5 bases). Germline CDR1 is KGHSH and CDR2 is LQKENI. The CDR3 spans 15 residues. Trimming stripped 6 bases from V and 3 bases from J, with 16 bases between. The CDR3 region has the DNA TGTGCCAGCTCCACCAGTCTCCCAGGGACAGATACGCAGTATTTT. Translated, it gives CASSTSLPGTDTQYF.

The CDR3 protein is CASSEEGRQGLGYTF. DNA for the CDR3: TGTGCCAGCAGTGAAGAGGGTCGACAGGGGTTGGGCTACACCTTC. The genes are TRBV2 and TRBJ1-2, with TRBD1 matching over 8 bases. The CDR3 totals 15 residues. Germline CDR1 reads SNHLY; CDR2 reads FYNNEI. Trimming removed 1 base from V and 8 bases from J; junction bases left unmatched: 9.

The chain couples TRBV9 to TRBJ2-7; D is undetermined. The V end was cut by 8 bases, the J end by 0 bases, with 15 bases between. From germline, CDR1 is SGDLS and CDR2 YYNGEE. This CDR3 spans 14 amino acids. The CDR3 loop reads CASTDSPSSYEQYF. The CDR3 nucleotides are TGTGCCAGTACCGACTCCCCGAGCTCCTACGAGCAGTACTTC.

The chain couples TRBV28 to TRBJ1-1; a possible D gene is TRBD1 (6 bases). Germline V gene data show CDR1 as MDHEN and CDR2 as SYDVKM. V was cut by 3 bases and J by 1 base, with 15 bases left in between. The length of the CDR3 is 16 residues. The CDR3 region has the DNA TGTGCCAGCAGTTTCCTTGCGACAGGCCCGAACACTGAAGCTTTCTTT. Its protein product is CASSFLATGPNTEAFF.

Only one count was recorded for this clone. This chain connects TRBV18 to TRBJ1-1; 7 nucleotides line up with TRBD1. CDR3 length: 15 residues. The V gene end was trimmed by 5 bases and the J gene end by 4 bases; junction bases not matched to a gene: 10. In germline, CDR1 is KGHSH, CDR2 LQKENI. The CDR3 spells CASSISLDRATEAFF. DNA of the CDR3: TGTGCCAGCTCAATAAGTCTCGACAGGGCCACTGAAGCTTTCTTT.

The chain uses TRBV20-1 and TRBJ1-2; D uncertain. The germline gives CDR1 DFQATT, CDR2 SNEGSKA (reference sequence). The CDR3 spans 11 residues. V lost 6 bases to trimming and J lost 7 bases, with 12 bases between them. CDR3 sequence reads: CSASWQFGYTF. The CDR3, as DNA: TGCAGTGCAAGCTGGCAGTTTGGCTACACCTTC.

This chain connects TRBV4-1 to TRBJ2-7; D is perhaps TRBD1 (6 bases). V lost 4 bases to trimming and J lost 0 bases, with 13 bases between them. Per the germline V gene, CDR1 is MGHRA and CDR2 is YSYEKL. The CDR3 is 15 residues long. As DNA, the CDR3 is TGCGCCAGCAGCCCCTTGACAGGAAGCTCCTACGAGCAGTACTTC. Translating gives CASSPLTGSSYEQYF.

The genes are TRBV2 and TRBJ2-7, with 13 bases aligning to TRBD2. The V gene's germline CDR1 is SNHLY and CDR2 FYNNEI. V was pared by 1 base and J by 6 bases, with 3 bases of the junction left unmatched. The CDR3 runs 15 residues. DNA of the CDR3: TGTGCCAGCAGTGAAGAGGGACTAGCGGGATCCGAGCAGTACTTC. Residues: CASSEEGLAGSEQYF.

The chain is built from TRBV19 and TRBJ1-1; 7 positions match TRBD1. In germline, CDR1 is LNHDA, CDR2 SQIVND (reference sequence). This CDR3 contains 15 residues. Unmatched junction bases numbered 10, after V lost 8 bases and J lost 1 base. The CDR3 nucleotides read TGTGCCAGTCATCCTGGGACAGCCAAGAACACTGAAGCTTTCTTT. As protein: CASHPGTAKNTEAFF.

This clone was detected a few times. The V call is TRBV19, the J call TRBJ1-3; no clear D. The CDR3 is 15 residues long. Germline V gene sequence: CDR1 LNHDA, CDR2 SQIVND (reference sequence). Trimming stripped 5 bases from V and 1 base from J, with 12 bases between. The CDR3 here is CASSLSQRSGNTIYF. CDR3 in DNA: TGTGCCAGTAGTTTGTCACAGAGATCTGGAAACACCATATATTTT. The full variable domain, its missing parts supplied by reference TRBV19 and TRBJ1-3, is DGGITQSPKYLFRKEGQNVTLSCEQNLNHDAMYWYRQDPGQGLRLIYYSQIVNDFQKGDIAEGYSVSREKKESFPLTVTSAQKNPTAFYLCASSLSQRSGNTIYFGEGSWLTVV.

The rearrangement joins TRBV27 to TRBJ2-2, with D possibly matching TRBD1 (6 bases). The CDR3 is 16 residues long. Germline CDR1 is MNHEY and CDR2 is SMNVEV (reference sequence). The V end lost 5 bases, the J end lost 3 bases, and 16 bases lay between the germline ends. CDR3 region: CASSPQTGLHTGELFF. Here the CDR3 DNA reads TGTGCCAGCAGTCCCCAGACAGGCTTACACACCGGGGAGCTGTTTTTT.

The chain links TRBV9 to TRBJ1-1; D gene uncertain. The germline V gene has CDR1 SGDLS and CDR2 YYNGEE. There are 15 residues in the CDR3. Deletions cut 4 bases from V and 3 bases from J, with 16 bases between. For the CDR3, the DNA is TGTGCCAGCAGCCCGTCGGGAGTAAAAGACACTGAAGCTTTCTTT. Translating gives CASSPSGVKDTEAFF.